A single sample is the source of the 14 T cell receptor beta chains below, sequenced in a study of blood T cell repertoires in COVID-19. Libraries were prepared by immunoSEQ multiplex PCR; TCRdb keeps only in-frame clonotypes and omits some of them. The sample lists some 130,000 clones, 75% to 90% occurring once. Sequenced sample: PBMCs or T cells enriched from blood (not recorded which). The source of these receptors is a man aged 25 to 40 who had recovered from COVID-19.

This chain joins TRBV20-1 and TRBJ2-1; D is uncertain. V lost 3 bases and J 0 bases, leaving 12 bases between the germline ends. CDR1 DFQATT and CDR2 SNEGSKA come from the germline V gene (reference sequence). The CDR3 is 15 amino acids. CDR3 sequence reads: CSASERGRSYNEQFF. The CDR3 DNA sequence: TGCAGTGCTAGTGAGAGAGGCCGCTCCTACAATGAGCAGTTCTTC.

This sequence joins TRBV24-1 and TRBJ1-1; no definite D call. Trimming pared 9 bases from V and 4 bases from J, leaving 14 bases between. The CDR3 consists of 13 residues. Per germline, CDR1 KGHDR and CDR2 SFDVKD. CDR3 region: CATRSGSGTEAFF. CDR3 DNA: TGTGCCACCCGAAGCGGGAGTGGCACTGAAGCTTTCTTT.

This clone was observed a handful of times. This chain links TRBV9 with TRBJ2-6; TRBD1 is a possible D gene (6 bases). This CDR3 has 17 residues. Trimming took 1 base from V and 2 from J, leaving 13 bases between them. Germline lookup yields CDR1 SGDLS and CDR2 YYNGEE. The CDR3 protein is CASSVRDTDPGANVLTF. The CDR3 DNA reads as TGTGCCAGCAGCGTAAGGGACACCGATCCTGGGGCCAACGTCCTGACTTTC.

Only a few counts were recorded for this clone. V is TRBV7-9 and J is TRBJ2-7; 8 bases fit TRBD1. The CDR3 totals 14 residues. Germline V gene data show CDR1 as SEHNR and CDR2 as FQNEAQ (reference sequence). V lost 3 bases to trimming and J lost 2 bases; unmatched junction nucleotides: 3. CDR3 region: CASSLDRATYEQYF. In DNA, the CDR3 is TGTGCCAGCAGCTTGGACAGGGCGACCTACGAGCAGTACTTC.

The rearrangement uses TRBV5-5 and TRBJ1-4, with D tentatively TRBD1 (5 bases). The CDR3 consists of 14 residues. Trimming cost V 3 bases and J 8 bases, with 14 bases left between them. CDR1 and CDR2 from the germline V gene are SGHKS and YYEKEE (reference sequence). The CDR3 loop reads CASSSPGGYEKLFF. As DNA, the CDR3 is TGTGCCAGCAGCTCCCCGGGGGGTTACGAAAAACTGTTTTTT. The full variable domain, in which reference TRBV5-5 and TRBJ1-4 provide the parts outside the CDR3, is DAGVTQSPTHLIKTRGQQVTLRCSPISGHKSVSWYQQVLGQGPQFIFQYYEKEERGRGNFPDRFSARQFPNYSSELNVNALLLGDSALYLCASSSPGGYEKLFFGSGTQLSVL.

This CDR3 is CASSQGSRPLSGNTIYF. The CDR3 DNA reads TGTGCCAGCAGCCAAGGTTCGAGGCCTCTCTCTGGAAACACCATATATTTT. This rearrangement joins TRBV3-1 (or the pseudogene TRBV3-2) to TRBJ1-3; no clear D. Germline CDR1 and CDR2: LGHDT and YNNKEL (reference sequence). The CDR3 contains 17 residues. V was clipped by 1 base and J by 0 bases, with 13 bases between them.

The rearrangement uses TRBV6-1 and TRBJ1-1; D ambiguous. Germline V gene lookup returns CDR1 MNHNS and CDR2 SASEGT. The CDR3 has 12 residues. Trimming removed 3 bases from V and 4 bases from J, with 6 bases in between. The CDR3 loop reads CASSEGLTEAFF. The CDR3 DNA sequence: TGTGCCAGCAGTGAGGGCCTCACTGAAGCTTTCTTT.

The V and J genes are TRBV19 and TRBJ1-6; TRBD1 matches 10 bases. CDR1 and CDR2 from the germline V gene are LNHDA and SQIVND (reference sequence). The ends lost 3 bases at V and 9 bases at J; junction bases unmatched: 2. CDR3 length: 14 amino acids. The DNA of the CDR3 is TGTGCCAGTAGTATGGGACAGGGGAGTTCACCCCTCCACTTT. It translates to CASSMGQGSSPLHF.

The genes are TRBV3-1 (or the pseudogene TRBV3-2) and TRBJ2-3, with 7 bases identical to TRBD1. Germline-derived CDR1 and CDR2 are LGHDT and YNNKEL (reference sequence). With 0 bases clipped from V and 0 bases from J, the junction kept 9 bases outside the gene matches. This CDR3 comprises 18 residues. The CDR3 loop reads CASSQDFRDSGSTDTQYF. The CDR3, as DNA: TGTGCCAGCAGCCAAGATTTCCGGGACAGTGGAAGCACAGATACGCAGTATTTT.

This chain links TRBV9 with TRBJ1-3; perhaps TRBD1 as D (6 bases). The germline V gene encodes CDR1 SGDLS and CDR2 YYNGEE. This CDR3 region has 13 residues. V dropped 8 bases and J dropped 3 bases, with 12 bases sitting between them. CDR3 bases: TGTGCCAGTGAACAGGGAGATGGAAACACCATATATTTT. The encoded protein is CASEQGDGNTIYF.

This clone occurred a few times. The rearrangement links TRBV10-2 to TRBJ2-3; 9 bases are shared with TRBD2. Germline-derived CDR1 and CDR2 are WSHSY and SAAADI. V gave up 10 bases and J gave up 3 bases; unmatched junction bases: 14. CDR3 length: 16 amino acids. The CDR3 nucleotides are TGCGCCACACAAACTCAGCGGGGGGCGCGGACAGATACGCAGTATTTT. It specifies CATQTQRGARTDTQYF.

The V and J genes are TRBV29-1 and TRBJ1-1; the D gene is possibly TRBD1 (5 bases). This CDR3 comprises 14 residues. The germline CDR1 and CDR2 sequences are SQVTM and ANQGSEA. In DNA, the CDR3 is TGCTATGCTCTTCTCGCAGGGCGAGGCACTGAAGCTTTCTTT. The encoded protein is CYALLAGRGTEAFF.

The chain uses TRBV11-2 and TRBJ2-1, with D possibly TRBD1 on 5 matching bases. Trimming took 4 bases from V and 0 from J, leaving 19 bases between them. The CDR3 covers 18 residues. Germline V gene sequence: CDR1 SGHAT, CDR2 FQNNGV. The CDR3 protein is CASSSDRKLSLSYNEQFF. The CDR3 DNA is TGTGCCAGCAGCTCCGACAGAAAGTTATCACTCTCCTACAATGAGCAGTTCTTC.

In this sample, this clone turned up a few times. The chain carries TRBV3-1 (or the pseudogene TRBV3-2) and TRBJ1-1; the match to TRBD1 covers 7 bases. CDR1 and CDR2 (germline): LGHDT, YNNKEL (reference sequence). V was pared by 6 bases and J by 11 bases, with 15 bases of the junction left unmatched. The CDR3 spans 14 residues. CDR3 protein: CASRPDREQGRAFF. The CDR3 DNA reads TGTGCCAGCAGGCCCGACAGGGAACAGGGGAGGGCTTTCTTT.